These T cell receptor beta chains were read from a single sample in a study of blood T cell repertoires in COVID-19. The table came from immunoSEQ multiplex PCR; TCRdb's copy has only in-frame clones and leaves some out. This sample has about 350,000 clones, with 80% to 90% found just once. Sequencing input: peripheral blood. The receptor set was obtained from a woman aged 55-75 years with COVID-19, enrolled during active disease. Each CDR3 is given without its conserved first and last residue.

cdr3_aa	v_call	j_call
ASSLARENEQF	TRBV11-1	TRBJ2-1
ASSQHRPGQRYYGYT	TRBV23-1	TRBJ1-2
ASSLTGGNTEAF	TRBV7-9	TRBJ1-1
ASSMAGREQY	TRBV19	TRBJ2-7
ASVLQGGGQETQY	TRBV2	TRBJ2-5
ASRRGQGSSYNSPLH	TRBV6-6	TRBJ1-6
ASSQGQSNQPQH	TRBV3-1/TRBV3-2	TRBJ1-5
ASSYLGASTEAF	TRBV6-2/TRBV6-3	TRBJ1-1
AWSPDSFGETQY	TRBV30	TRBJ2-5
ASSIPGMNTEAF	TRBV19	TRBJ1-1
ASSPMDRGPTEAF	TRBV10-1	TRBJ1-1
AWSGNRGAEAF	TRBV30	TRBJ1-1
ASSLQVLRVRAF	TRBV6-2/TRBV6-3	TRBJ1-1
ASSTSRDREMLGRYDSPLH	TRBV7-8	TRBJ1-6
SAIRSGGMYEQY	TRBV29-1	TRBJ2-7
ASSPVGSGEPNTEAF	TRBV18	TRBJ1-1
ASSFPIQGARVETQY	TRBV11-2	TRBJ2-5
ASSLVTGGDETQY	TRBV7-9	TRBJ2-5
ASRPGGLNYGYT	TRBV6-5	TRBJ1-2
ASKSGLLAAEQY	TRBV7-8	TRBJ2-7
ASSYSASGGAQTGELF	TRBV6-2/TRBV6-3	TRBJ2-2
ASSRWTAYEQY	TRBV7-4	TRBJ2-7
ASSLGRTAPDK	TRBV12-3/TRBV12-4	TRBJ2-3
ASSRPQGLGGELF	TRBV19	TRBJ2-2
ASSPDRGNQPQH	TRBV4-1	TRBJ1-5
ASSQEWRDRSYEQY	TRBV4-2	TRBJ2-7
ASGAASGVYEQF	TRBV7-2	TRBJ2-1
ASSQAAGRGYEQY	TRBV3-1/TRBV3-2	TRBJ2-7
AWGPMSGGEQY	TRBV30	TRBJ2-7
ASSLESQGYGYT	TRBV11-2	TRBJ1-2
ASSLYSNQPQH	TRBV5-1	TRBJ1-5
ASSQLGLAGVTQY	TRBV4-1	TRBJ2-5
ASKRTPQETQY	TRBV2	TRBJ2-5
ASSSWTGGSYGYT	TRBV5-8	TRBJ1-2
ASSGLVGTDTQY	TRBV2	TRBJ2-3
ASNTPDGRANYGYT	TRBV2	TRBJ1-2
ASSARLAGGENIQY	TRBV14	TRBJ2-4
ASSLDRSYEQY	TRBV12-3/TRBV12-4	TRBJ2-7
ATSRFRGSGNTIY	TRBV15	TRBJ1-3
AQDRGWETQY	TRBV30	TRBJ2-5
ASSFRRYGYT	TRBV12-3/TRBV12-4	TRBJ1-2
SVYRGGDTEAF	TRBV29-1	TRBJ1-1
ASSLTGAGQETQY	TRBV5-1	TRBJ2-5
ASSFSGDHGQPQH	TRBV5-1	TRBJ1-5
ASSYDHRVDYGYT	TRBV6-5	TRBJ1-2
ASSAFRDRGHSTEAF	TRBV18	TRBJ1-1
ASSFSGGGGYT	TRBV7-9	TRBJ1-2
ASSLMGQGIEKLF	TRBV5-1	TRBJ1-4
ASSPLQGRTYEQY	TRBV27	TRBJ2-7
SAKGAGWAF	TRBV20-1	TRBJ1-1
APWTGRDTGELF	TRBV10-3	TRBJ2-2
ASSIAAARNTEAF	TRBV19	TRBJ1-1
ASSEAGGLNSPLH	TRBV2	TRBJ1-6
AGSVLRQETQY	TRBV7-2	TRBJ2-5
ASSERRTNEKLF	TRBV18	TRBJ1-4